Below are 22 T cell receptor beta chains sequenced from a single sample in a study of OX40 agonist ivuxolimab in advanced cancers. Library generation was performed with the immunoSEQ multiplex PCR assay. In its TCRdb copy, this immuneACCESS table keeps in-frame sequences only and misses some clones. Where compared with another copy, unresolved V genes explain less than half of these, and the others have no known cause. Across this sample there are around 71,000 clones, with about 85% seen only once. The top ten clones comprise approximately 1.1% of the sample. The specimen was CD4+ or CD8+ T cells sorted from blood, collected in a trial of the OX40 agonist ivuxolimab. These receptors all come from an adult with an advanced solid tumor such as melanoma, head and neck, liver or kidney cancer.

J is TRBJ1-4 and V is TRBV27; no firm D call. With 7 bases removed from V and 5 bases from J, the gap between germline ends came to 14 bases. The germline V gene has CDR1 MNHEY and CDR2 SMNVEV (reference sequence). The CDR3 runs to 14 residues. Here the CDR3 reads CASKVTDANEKLFF. In DNA, the CDR3 is TGTGCCAGCAAAGTAACCGACGCGAATGAAAAACTGTTTTTT.

The chain has TRBV11-2 and TRBJ2-5, with 10 positions matching TRBD1. Looked up from germline, CDR1 is SGHAT and CDR2 is FQNNGV. The CDR3 extends over 17 amino acids. J gave up 4 bases and V 1 base, and 9 bases lay outside the gene matches. The CDR3 DNA sequence: TGTGCCAGCAGCTTAGTTGGGACAGGGGTCTTGGGAGAGACCCAGTACTTC. Its translation: CASSLVGTGVLGETQYF.

This clone was seen a handful of times. The gene calls are TRBV30 and TRBJ1-2, with 10 bases matching TRBD1. There are 14 residues in the CDR3. V lost 5 bases and J lost 9; bases outside the gene matches: 12. Germline assignment: CDR1 GTSNPN and CDR2 SVGIG (reference sequence). The CDR3 nucleotides read TGTGCCTGGGTCCGAGACCGGGACAGGGGTAGCTACACCTTC. Amino acids: CAWVRDRDRGSYTF. The full variable domain, rest sourced from reference TRBV30 and TRBJ1-2, is SQTIHQWPATLVQPVGSPLSLECTVEGTSNPNLYWYRQAAGRGLQLLFYSVGIGQISSEVPQNLSASRPQDRQFILSSKKLLLSDSGFYLCAWVRDRDRGSYTFGSGTRLTVV.

The chain is built from TRBV6-6 and TRBJ2-7; 13 bases map to TRBD2. The V and J ends lost 6 bases and 6 bases, in that order; junction bases with no gene match: 5. The CDR3 extends over 14 amino acids. CDR1 and CDR2 (germline): MNHNY, SVGAGI (reference sequence). CDR3 region: CASRRTSGSVEQYF. Here the CDR3 DNA reads TGTGCCAGCAGGAGGACTAGCGGGAGTGTCGAGCAGTACTTC.

Here the CDR3 DNA reads TGTGCCAGTAGTACACGGACAGGGGAGACCCAGTACTTC. It specifies CASSTRTGETQYF. The chain uses TRBV19 and TRBJ2-5; 8 nucleotides agree with TRBD1. The V segment lost 4 bases and the J segment 5 bases; nucleotides outside the gene matches: 3. The CDR3 totals 13 residues. Germline assignment: CDR1 LNHDA and CDR2 SQIVND (reference sequence).

The chain combines TRBV5-1 with TRBJ1-6, with TRBD1 as a possible D gene (6 bases). V lost 3 bases to trimming and J lost 3 bases, with 10 bases between them. This CDR3 spans 15 amino acids. Germline V gene sequence: CDR1 SGHRS, CDR2 YFSETQ. CDR3 region: CASSSTGHYNSPLHF. The CDR3 region has the DNA TGCGCCAGCAGCTCTACGGGACACTATAATTCACCCCTCCACTTT. The complete variable domain, with remaining parts taken from reference TRBV5-1 and TRBJ1-6, reads KAGVTQTPRYLIKTRGQQVTLSCSPISGHRSVSWYQQTPGQGLQFLFEYFSETQRNKGNFPGRFSGRQFSNSRSEMNVSTLELGDSALYLCASSSTGHYNSPLHFGNGTRLTVT.

The chain carries TRBV7-2 and TRBJ1-2, with D possibly matching TRBD1 (5 bases). Trimming left V 1 base short and J 5 bases short, with 5 bases between. The CDR3 extends over 12 amino acids. The germline gives CDR1 SGHTA, CDR2 FQGNSA. The DNA of the CDR3 is TGTGCCAGCAGCTTAGGGACATATGGCTACACCTTC. Its protein product is CASSLGTYGYTF.

The chain is built from TRBV7-2 and TRBJ1-4; no firm D call. Trimming pared 7 bases from V and 6 bases from J, leaving 15 bases between. This CDR3 is 14 amino acids long. CDR1 is SGHTA and CDR2 is FQGNSA in the germline V gene. CDR3: CASTPQSSYEKLFF. CDR3 bases: TGTGCCAGCACCCCCCAATCTTCTTATGAAAAACTGTTTTTT.

There are a few counts of this clone. V and J are TRBV6-1 and TRBJ2-3; no clear D gene. The CDR3 contains 14 residues. Germline values: CDR1 MNHNS, CDR2 SASEGT. Trimming took 6 bases from V and 2 from J, leaving 12 bases between them. CDR3 nucleotide sequence: TGTGCCAGCAGAGGGCTATGGTCCACAGATACGCAGTATTTT. Protein: CASRGLWSTDTQYF.

J is TRBJ2-3 and V is TRBV25-1; 11 bases align to TRBD2. This CDR3 region has 14 residues. Germline V gene data show CDR1 as MGHDK and CDR2 as SYGVNS. V trimming: 8 bases; J trimming: 7 bases; junction bases outside the gene matches: 8. CDR3 amino acids: CASCPGLAEHTQYF. CDR3 nucleotide sequence: TGTGCCAGCTGCCCGGGACTAGCGGAACATACGCAGTATTTT. The full variable domain, completed using reference TRBV25-1 and TRBJ2-3, is EADIYQTPRYLVIGTGKKITLECSQTMGHDKMYWYQQDPGMELHLIHYSYGVNSTEKGDLSSESTVSRIRTEHFPLTLESARPSHTSQYLCASCPGLAEHTQYFGPGTRLTVL.

The gene calls are TRBV7-3 and TRBJ1-1; 8 bases match TRBD1. The length of the CDR3 is 13 residues. V was pared by 4 bases and J by 6 bases, with 4 bases of the junction left unmatched. Germline values: CDR1 SGHTA, CDR2 FQGTGA. The CDR3 reads CASSSQGAPEAFF. The CDR3, as DNA: TGTGCCAGCAGCTCCCAGGGGGCCCCTGAAGCTTTCTTT.

The rearrangement links TRBV4-3 to TRBJ1-3; D uncertain. There are 17 residues in the CDR3. Trimming stripped 0 bases from V and 0 bases from J, with 12 bases between. Per the germline V gene, CDR1 is LGHNA and CDR2 is YSLEER. DNA of the CDR3: TGCGCCAGCAGCCAAGATCCCCCTGCCAGCTCTGGAAACACCATATATTTT. Its protein is CASSQDPPASSGNTIYF.

This sequence joins TRBV28 and TRBJ2-3, with 12 positions matching TRBD2. The CDR3 contains 15 residues. Per the germline V gene, CDR1 is MDHEN and CDR2 is SYDVKM. J gave up 4 bases and V 5 bases, and 4 bases lay outside the gene matches. CDR3 bases: TGTGCCAGCAGTAATCTAGCGGGAGGGCCAGATACGCAGTATTTT. Its protein product is CASSNLAGGPDTQYF.

The chain uses TRBV28 and TRBJ1-6; possibly TRBD1 for D (5 bases). The CDR3 consists of 15 residues. From germline, CDR1 is MDHEN and CDR2 SYDVKM. V was cut by 5 bases and J by 7 bases, with 15 bases left in between. In nucleotides, the CDR3 is TGTGCCAGCAGTCTACAGGCTGGCAGGAATTCACCCCTCCACTTT. Translated, it gives CASSLQAGRNSPLHF.

The rearrangement uses TRBV7-2 and TRBJ2-3, with 10 bases fitting TRBD2. The V and J ends lost 4 bases and 4 bases, in that order; junction bases with no gene match: 8. Germline V lookup: CDR1 SGHTA, CDR2 FQGNSA. The CDR3 length is 16 residues. The CDR3 coding sequence is TGTGCCAGCAGCTCAGGGCTAGCGGGAGTTTCAGATACGCAGTATTTT. Its translation is CASSSGLAGVSDTQYF.

V usage is TRBV10-3 and J usage is TRBJ2-6; D is ambiguous. The ends were cut back, 6 bases at V and 0 bases at J, with 6 bases in the middle. The CDR3 is 14 residues long. In germline, CDR1 is ENHRY, CDR2 SYGVKD. The CDR3 region is CAIRPSSGANVLTF. The CDR3 DNA follows: TGTGCCATCAGACCCAGCTCTGGGGCCAACGTCCTGACTTTC.

V gene TRBV7-9 combines with J gene TRBJ2-5; possibly TRBD2 for D (6 bases). The end of the DNA aligns better with TRBJ2-7, so the J call may be wrong. Looked up from germline, CDR1 is SEHNR and CDR2 is FQNEAQ (reference sequence). CDR3 length equals 14 residues. CDR3 sequence: CASSFQGGPYEQYF. In DNA form, the CDR3 reads TGTGCCAGCAGCTTCCAGGGAGGTCCCTACGAGCAGTACTTC.

In nucleotides, the CDR3 is TGTGCCAGCAGCCGAGCGGGAGCGACTGGGGCGCAGTATTTT. Amino acid sequence: CASSRAGATGAQYF. The V and J genes are TRBV7-3 and TRBJ2-3, with 8 nucleotides matching TRBD2. The germline V gene has CDR1 SGHTA and CDR2 FQGTGA. The CDR3 has 14 residues. The J segment lost 10 bases and the V segment lost 5 bases, leaving 11 bases of the junction unmatched.

The chain couples TRBV18 to TRBJ2-3; TRBD2 matches at 8 bases. The CDR3 is made up of 15 amino acids. From germline, CDR1 is KGHSH and CDR2 LQKENI. V lost 5 bases, J lost 1 base, and 5 bases stayed unmatched. The CDR3 reads CASSTAGGGTDTQYF. The CDR3 region has the DNA TGTGCCAGCTCAACCGCGGGGGGCGGCACAGATACGCAGTATTTT.

This chain joins TRBV30 and TRBJ2-3; D not resolved. The ends were cut back, 4 bases at V and 1 base at J, with 12 bases in the middle. The length of the CDR3 is 14 residues. Germline CDR1 and CDR2: GTSNPN and SVGIG (reference sequence). CDR3 in DNA: TGTGCCTGGAACTTTGGCGATCGCACAGATACGCAGTATTTT. Amino acid sequence: CAWNFGDRTDTQYF.

The CDR3 protein is CATRENTGELFF. DNA of the CDR3: TGTGCCACGCGTGAGAACACCGGGGAGCTGTTTTTT. The chain combines TRBV7-7 with TRBJ2-2; D is uncertain. The CDR3 is made up of 12 amino acids. The V end lost 10 bases, the J end lost 1 base, and 7 bases lay between the germline ends. Germline CDR1 reads SSHAT; CDR2 reads FNYEAQ (reference sequence).

The chain recombines TRBV4-2 with TRBJ2-2; D is uncertain. Germline V gene lookup returns CDR1 LGHNA and CDR2 YNFKEQ. The CDR3 is 15 residues long. V shed 4 bases and J shed 1 base, with 10 bases lying between them. CDR3 DNA sequence: TGTGCCAGCAGCCTAGAATGGGGGAACACCGGGGAGCTGTTTTTT. This translates into CASSLEWGNTGELFF.